These 13 T cell receptor beta chains were sequenced from one sample in a study of blood T cell repertoires in COVID-19. Clones were sequenced by immunoSEQ multiplex PCR, and TCRdb holds only the in-frame ones, with some missing. Of approximately 470,000 clones in the sample, about nine tenths were seen once. The sequencing sample was made of PBMCs or T cells enriched from blood (not recorded which). These receptors were obtained from a young woman who had recovered from COVID-19.

The chain has TRBV6-5 and TRBJ1-2; D is perhaps TRBD1 (5 bases). Trimming took 8 bases from V and 9 from J, leaving 16 bases between them. CDR1 MNHEY and CDR2 SVGAGI come from the germline V gene. This CDR3 is built from 12 residues. For the CDR3, the DNA is TGTGCCAGCTCAGGAGGGGAAGGTAGCTACACCTTC. This translates into CASSGGEGSYTF.

This chain connects TRBV27 to TRBJ1-3; D perhaps matches TRBD1 (5 bases). Germline V gene data show CDR1 as MNHEY and CDR2 as SMNVEV (reference sequence). The germline V and J ends were trimmed by 4 bases and 4 bases, with 17 bases remaining between them. The CDR3 is 16 amino acids. DNA for the CDR3: TGTGCCAGCAGTTCCCGGGGGAGAGGTTCAGGAAACACCATATATTTT. Amino acid sequence: CASSSRGRGSGNTIYF.

The V gene is TRBV25-1, the J gene TRBJ1-5; D unclear. Deletions cut 3 bases from V and 6 bases from J, with 12 bases between. CDR1 and CDR2 from the germline V gene are MGHDK and SYGVNS. The CDR3 is made up of 14 amino acids. CDR3 sequence reads: CASSDAKARQPQHF. The CDR3 DNA reads TGTGCCAGCAGTGACGCGAAAGCACGTCAGCCCCAGCATTTT.

This clone was observed a single time. The CDR3 protein is CASSAGQGLQETQYF. CDR3 nucleotides: TGTGCCAGCAGCGCCGGACAGGGCCTCCAAGAGACCCAGTACTTC. V usage is TRBV9 and J usage is TRBJ2-5; 8 nucleotides match TRBD1. V gave up 3 bases and J gave up 1 base; unmatched junction bases: 5. This CDR3 has 15 residues. Germline CDR1 reads SGDLS; CDR2 reads YYNGEE.

V and J are TRBV28 and TRBJ2-1, with a tentative D call TRBD1 (6 bases). With 8 bases removed from V and 1 base from J, the gap between germline ends came to 15 bases. Germline CDR1 MDHEN, CDR2 SYDVKM. The CDR3 covers 15 residues. For the CDR3, the DNA is TGTGCCAGCGGTCCGGAAGGGACATCCTACAATGAGCAGTTCTTC. Protein: CASGPEGTSYNEQFF.

The rearrangement uses TRBV7-9 and TRBJ1-5, with D possibly being TRBD1 (5 bases). V lost 5 bases, J lost 4 bases, and 12 bases lay in between. The CDR3 consists of 14 residues. Germline loops: CDR1 SEHNR, CDR2 FQNEAQ (reference sequence). CDR3: CASSPLGGNQPQHF. The DNA of the CDR3 is TGTGCCAGCAGCCCCCTCGGGGGGAATCAGCCCCAGCATTTT.

The chain recombines TRBV28 with TRBJ1-2, with D tentatively TRBD1 (5 bases). Trimming stripped 7 bases from V and 7 bases from J, with 28 bases between. This CDR3 comprises 17 residues. The V gene's germline CDR1 is MDHEN and CDR2 SYDVKM. CDR3 region: CASIRSPQGTFYVGYTF. The CDR3 nucleotides are TGTGCCAGCATCCGATCCCCCCAGGGTACCTTCTATGTTGGCTACACCTTC.

The V call is TRBV2, the J call TRBJ2-7; no clear D gene. Trimming left V 6 bases short and J 4 bases short, with 13 bases between. The CDR3 is made up of 13 amino acids. The germline V gene encodes CDR1 SNHLY and CDR2 FYNNEI. CDR3 bases: TGTGCCAGCAGGGGCCCTTTTAGTTACGAGCAGTACTTC. This encodes CASRGPFSYEQYF.

V gene TRBV28 combines with J gene TRBJ2-5; D may be TRBD1 (6 bases). V was cut by 4 bases and J by 5 bases, with 14 bases left in between. Germline loops: CDR1 MDHEN, CDR2 SYDVKM. This CDR3 region has 14 residues. CDR3 amino acids: CASSSRGGGETQYF. For the CDR3, the DNA is TGTGCCAGCAGTTCAAGAGGGGGTGGGGAGACCCAGTACTTC. Looking up the rest from reference TRBV28 and TRBJ2-5 gives the full variable domain: DVKVTQSSRYLVKRTGEKVFLECVQDMDHENMFWYRQDPGLGLRLIYFSYDVKMKEKGDIPEGYSVSREKKERFSLILESASTNQTSMYLCASSSRGGGETQYFGPGTRLLVL.

This sequence joins TRBV28 and TRBJ2-7, with D tentatively TRBD1 (5 bases). V lost 2 bases to trimming and J lost 3 bases, with 11 bases between them. CDR3 length equals 14 residues. From germline, CDR1 is MDHEN and CDR2 SYDVKM. The CDR3 nucleotides read TGTGCCAGCAGTTTAAATGGACATTTCTACGAGCAGTACTTC. The encoded protein is CASSLNGHFYEQYF.

This sequence joins TRBV27 and TRBJ2-1; D is possibly TRBD1 (6 bases). Germline values: CDR1 MNHEY, CDR2 SMNVEV (reference sequence). This CDR3 spans 15 amino acids. Trimming took 5 bases from V and 5 from J, leaving 16 bases between them. CDR3 nucleotides: TGTGCCAGCAGTGCGTACCGGGACACAGACAATGAGCAGTTCTTC. This gives the protein CASSAYRDTDNEQFF.

The rearrangement uses TRBV2 and TRBJ2-5; 8 bases line up with TRBD1. CDR1 is SNHLY, CDR2 FYNNEI, per germline. The V and J ends lost 5 bases and 5 bases, in that order; junction bases with no gene match: 10. The CDR3 is 15 residues long. CDR3 in amino acids: CASSMGQERGETQYF. In DNA form, the CDR3 reads TGTGCCAGCAGTATGGGACAGGAGAGGGGGGAGACCCAGTACTTC.

The CDR3 protein is CASSEFNRAYEQYF. The CDR3 bases are TGTGCCAGCAGCGAATTTAACAGGGCCTACGAGCAGTACTTC. The chain carries TRBV5-6 and TRBJ2-7; tentatively, D is TRBD1 (6 bases). The CDR3 consists of 14 residues. Trimming stripped 4 bases from V and 2 bases from J, with 13 bases between. In germline, CDR1 is SGHDT, CDR2 YYEEEE.